Here is one T cell receptor beta chain with its context. Participants had their cohort set by participant-reported clinical history. The data belong to a study of blood T cell repertoires in COVID-19. About the research overall: Sources were T cells, B-cell-depleted T cells, or PBMCs; the material itself was cDNA or gDNA.

The CDR3 contains 14 residues. Losses at the gene ends were 3 bases for V and 8 bases for J; bases not matched to a gene: 7. The germline gives CDR1 SGHRS, CDR2 YFSETQ. Authors' data handling: Estimates of nucleated cell counts were drawn from the amplification of reference gene primers. TCRdb keeps only in-frame clones here, not all; method: immunoSEQ multiplex PCR. V, J and clone size are taken as reported in that table, and D and trimming were inferred from the DNA itself. The sample consists of roughly 200,000 clones, 86% of them appearing once. The sequence came from a woman aged 40 to 50 with acute COVID-19. The source material was PBMCs or T cells enriched from blood (not recorded which). This chain connects TRBV5-1 to TRBJ2-1; 8 nucleotides agree with TRBD1. Written as DNA, the CDR3 is TGCGCCAGCAGCTCTACAGGGGGTTTGGATGAGCAGTTCTTC. Its protein product is CASSSTGGLDEQFF.